The following is a TCR beta chain sequence with its context. CDR1 is SGDLS, CDR2 YYNGEE, per germline. This CDR3 has 16 amino acids. V trimming: 4 bases; J trimming: 4 bases; junction bases outside the gene matches: 11. The data were taken from a study of blood T cell repertoires in COVID-19. Study overall: Sample material is recorded as cDNA or gDNA derived from T cells, B-cell-depleted T cells, or PBMCs.

Under the authors' procedure: Amplification of reference gene primers provided the estimated nucleated cell counts. Here immunoSEQ multiplex PCR was the method, and the copy in TCRdb shows in-frame clones only, minus some. V and J calls and clone size are copied from that table; D and trimming were computed from the DNA. The data show approximately 170,000 clones, roughly 88% seen once. The receptor's source is a man in his sixties who had recovered from COVID-19. J is TRBJ2-7 and V is TRBV9, with TRBD1 matching over 10 bases. Sequenced sample: peripheral blood. The CDR3 protein is CASSPWDRGKGYEQYF. The CDR3 DNA follows: TGTGCCAGCAGCCCCTGGGACAGGGGTAAGGGATACGAGCAGTACTTC. Complete variable domain (other parts from reference TRBV9 and TRBJ2-7): DSGVTQTPKHLITATGQRVTLRCSPRSGDLSVYWYQQSLDQGLQFLIQYYNGEERAKGNILERFSAQQFPDLHSELNLSSLELGDSALYFCASSPWDRGKGYEQYFGPGTRLTVT.